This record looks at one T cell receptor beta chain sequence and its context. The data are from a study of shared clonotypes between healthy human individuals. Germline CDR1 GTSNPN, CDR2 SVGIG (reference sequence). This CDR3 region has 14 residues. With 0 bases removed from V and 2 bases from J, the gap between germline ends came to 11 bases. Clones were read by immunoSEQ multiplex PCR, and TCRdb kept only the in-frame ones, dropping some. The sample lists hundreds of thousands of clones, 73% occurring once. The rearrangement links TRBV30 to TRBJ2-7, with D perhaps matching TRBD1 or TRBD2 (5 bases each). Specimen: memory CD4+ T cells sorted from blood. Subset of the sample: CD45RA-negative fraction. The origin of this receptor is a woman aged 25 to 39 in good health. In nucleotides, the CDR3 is TGTGCCTGGAGTGTACAAACGGGACCCTACGAGCAGTACTTC. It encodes CAWSVQTGPYEQYF.